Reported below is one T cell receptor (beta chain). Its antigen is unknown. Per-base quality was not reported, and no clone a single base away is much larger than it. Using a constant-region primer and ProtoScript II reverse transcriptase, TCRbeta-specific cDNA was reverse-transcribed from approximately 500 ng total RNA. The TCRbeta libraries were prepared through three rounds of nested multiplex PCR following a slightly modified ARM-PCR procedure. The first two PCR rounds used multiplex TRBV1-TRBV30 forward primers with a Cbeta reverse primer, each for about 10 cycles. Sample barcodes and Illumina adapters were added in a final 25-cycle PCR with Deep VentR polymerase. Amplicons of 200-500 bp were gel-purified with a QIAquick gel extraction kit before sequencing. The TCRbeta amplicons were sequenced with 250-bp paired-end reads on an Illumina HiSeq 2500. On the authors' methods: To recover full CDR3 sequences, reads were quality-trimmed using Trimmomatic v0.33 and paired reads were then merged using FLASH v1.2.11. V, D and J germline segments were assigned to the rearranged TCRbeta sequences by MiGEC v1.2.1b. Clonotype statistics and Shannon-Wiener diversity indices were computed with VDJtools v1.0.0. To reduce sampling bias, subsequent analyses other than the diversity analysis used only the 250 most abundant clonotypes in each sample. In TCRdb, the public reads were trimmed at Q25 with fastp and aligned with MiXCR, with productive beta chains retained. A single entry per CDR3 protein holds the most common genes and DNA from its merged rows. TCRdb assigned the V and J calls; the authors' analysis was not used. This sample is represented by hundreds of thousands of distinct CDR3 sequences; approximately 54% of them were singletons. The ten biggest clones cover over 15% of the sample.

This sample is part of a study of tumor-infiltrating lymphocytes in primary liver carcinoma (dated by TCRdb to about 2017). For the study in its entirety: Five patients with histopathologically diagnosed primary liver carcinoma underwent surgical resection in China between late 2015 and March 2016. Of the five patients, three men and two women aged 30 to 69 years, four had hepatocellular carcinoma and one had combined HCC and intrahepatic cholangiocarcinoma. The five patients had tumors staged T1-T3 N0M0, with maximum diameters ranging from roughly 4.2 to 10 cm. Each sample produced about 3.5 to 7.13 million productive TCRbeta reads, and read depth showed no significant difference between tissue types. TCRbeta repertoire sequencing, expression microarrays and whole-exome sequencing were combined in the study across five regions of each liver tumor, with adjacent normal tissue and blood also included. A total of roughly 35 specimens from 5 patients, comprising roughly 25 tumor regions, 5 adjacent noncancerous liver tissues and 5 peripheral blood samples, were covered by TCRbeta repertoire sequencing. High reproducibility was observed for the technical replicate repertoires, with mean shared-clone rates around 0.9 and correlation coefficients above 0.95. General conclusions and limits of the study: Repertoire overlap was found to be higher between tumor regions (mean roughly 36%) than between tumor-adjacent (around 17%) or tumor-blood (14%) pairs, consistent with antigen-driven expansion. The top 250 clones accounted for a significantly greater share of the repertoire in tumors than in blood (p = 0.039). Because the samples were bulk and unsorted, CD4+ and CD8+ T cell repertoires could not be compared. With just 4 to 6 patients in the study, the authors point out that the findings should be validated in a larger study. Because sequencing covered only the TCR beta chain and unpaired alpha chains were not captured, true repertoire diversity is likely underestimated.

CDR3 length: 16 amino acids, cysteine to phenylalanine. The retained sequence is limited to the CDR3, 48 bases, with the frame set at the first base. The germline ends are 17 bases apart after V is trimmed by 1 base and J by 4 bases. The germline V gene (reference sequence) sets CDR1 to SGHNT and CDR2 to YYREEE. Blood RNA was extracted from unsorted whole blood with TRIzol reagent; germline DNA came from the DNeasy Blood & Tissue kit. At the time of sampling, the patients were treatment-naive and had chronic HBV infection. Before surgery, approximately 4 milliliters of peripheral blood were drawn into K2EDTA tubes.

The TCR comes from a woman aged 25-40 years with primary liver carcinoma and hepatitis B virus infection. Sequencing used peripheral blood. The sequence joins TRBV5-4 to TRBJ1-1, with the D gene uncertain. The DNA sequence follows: TGTGCCAGCAGCTTGTTGTTCGGCAGTAAGGCCACTGAAGCTTTCTTT. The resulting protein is CASSLLFGSKATEAFF.